Following are 16 T cell receptor beta chains from one sample sequenced in a study of naive and memory T cell subsets. Findings of the study overall: A few larger clonotypes appeared in naive repertoires, especially CD8, possibly memory cells re-expressing CD45RA.

Their target antigens are unknown. Two oligonucleotides, mixed equimolar, formed the beta constant-region primer covering TRBC1 and TRBC2. Ligated cDNA was amplified by four rounds of PCR with nested alpha and beta constant-region primers and SP2. TCRdb reanalysed the UMI-ligation and nested PCR reads using MiXCR and keeps one entry per CDR3 protein. This table holds 98,000 or so distinct CDR3 sequences, 11% found once. The specimen was naive CD4+ T cells from blood. The receptors here all came from a human donor in good health.

Comments on this clonotype: A read error may explain this, as a much larger clone is one base away. The chain employs TRBV6-6 and TRBJ1-5; D is unresolved. The CDR3 covers 13 residues. Germline CDR1 reads MNHNY; CDR2 reads SVGAGI (reference sequence). In DNA, the CDR3 is TGTGCCAGCAGTTATACAGCCGGTCAGCCCCAGCGTTTT. It translates to CASSYTAGQPQRF.

In nucleotides, the CDR3 is TGTGCCAGCAGTTTACCCCCGGGACAGGGTAGATACGAGCAGTACTTC. Its protein is CASSLPPGQGRYEQYF. The chain couples TRBV6-2 or TRBV6-3 to TRBJ2-7; 9 nucleotides align to TRBD1. CDR1 and CDR2 (germline): MNHEY, SVGEGT. There are 16 residues in the CDR3. V dropped 4 bases and J dropped 4; count of bases not matched to a gene: 11.

This clonotype was picked up a small number of times. The genes are TRBV29-1 and TRBJ2-1; D is perhaps TRBD2 (5 bases). V gave up 8 bases and J gave up 0 bases, with 14 bases separating them. This CDR3 is built from 14 residues. The germline CDR1 and CDR2 sequences are SQVTM and ANQGSEA. The CDR3 sequence is CSFGLSLSYNEQFF. The CDR3 DNA is TGCAGCTTCGGACTCTCGCTCTCCTACAATGAGCAGTTCTTC.

The gene calls are TRBV12-3 or TRBV12-4 and TRBJ1-2; TRBD1 is a possible D gene (5 bases). The V end was cut by 5 bases, the J end by 2 bases, with 9 bases between. This CDR3 spans 13 amino acids. The CDR3 protein is CASSPAGNYGYTF. Written as DNA, the CDR3 is TGTGCCAGCAGTCCCGCAGGGAACTATGGCTACACCTTC.

Written as DNA, the CDR3 is TGTGCCAGCAGTTTCTACCGACAGGGATTCACCTATAATTCACCCCTCCACTTT. This encodes CASSFYRQGFTYNSPLHF. V gene TRBV6-5 combines with J gene TRBJ1-6; 7 bases are a match to TRBD1. Germline V CDR1 and CDR2: MNHEY, SVGAGI. The trim removed 4 bases at V and 2 bases at J, leaving 11 bases unmatched. CDR3 length: 18 residues.

This clonotype was found many times. The chain links TRBV7-9 to TRBJ1-1; 7 nucleotides align to TRBD1. The CDR3 extends over 14 amino acids. CDR1 and CDR2 (germline): SEHNR, FQNEAQ (reference sequence). V gave up 4 bases and J gave up 7 bases; unmatched junction bases: 9. The CDR3 DNA sequence: TGTGCCAGCAGCTCCGACAGGGTTCAGGGTGAAGCTTTCTTT. Amino acid sequence: CASSSDRVQGEAFF.

The V gene is TRBV12-3 or TRBV12-4, the J gene TRBJ2-3; TRBD1 agrees at 7 bases. Unmatched junction bases numbered 4, after V lost 8 bases and J lost 2 bases. The CDR3 length is 13 residues. CDR3 DNA: TGTGCCAGCCGACAGGGAACCACAGATACGCAGTATTTT. Translated, it gives CASRQGTTDTQYF.

This clonotype showed up many times. The chain combines TRBV3-1 with TRBJ2-3, with D unclear. There are 14 residues in the CDR3. The V gene lost 4 bases and the J gene lost 2 bases, with 10 bases spanning the gap. Germline V lookup: CDR1 LGHDT, CDR2 YNNKEL (reference sequence). This chain's CDR3 is CASSRVGSTDTQYF. CDR3 in DNA: TGTGCCAGCAGCCGCGTGGGATCCACAGATACGCAGTATTTT.

This clonotype appeared a few times. This rearrangement joins TRBV10-3 to TRBJ1-1, with D hard to call. Trimming cost V 4 bases and J 4 bases, with 16 bases left between them. CDR1 ENHRY and CDR2 SYGVKD come from the germline V gene. The CDR3 covers 15 residues. CDR3 nucleotides: TGTGCCATCAGTGGGGCCCCCGGAGGGTTCACTGAAGCTTTCTTT. Translating gives CAISGAPGGFTEAFF.

This clonotype was observed a handful of times. In DNA form, the CDR3 reads TGTGCCAGCAGACCGGGACAGGGGTTGACACAGACCCAGTACTTC. Its protein product is CASRPGQGLTQTQYF. This chain connects TRBV27 to TRBJ2-5, with 10 bases matching TRBD1. Per germline, CDR1 MNHEY and CDR2 SMNVEV (reference sequence). The J segment lost 6 bases and the V segment lost 6 bases, leaving 10 bases of the junction unmatched. The CDR3 spans 15 residues.

This clonotype was seen more than once but under ten times. V gene TRBV7-9 combines with J gene TRBJ2-3; 9 nucleotides line up with TRBD2. V was clipped by 6 bases and J by 2 bases; unmatched bases: 9. Germline V gene data show CDR1 as SEHNR and CDR2 as FQNEAQ (reference sequence). This CDR3 has 16 residues. This CDR3 is CASSYISGSPTDTQYF. CDR3 DNA: TGTGCCAGCAGTTACATTAGCGGGAGTCCCACAGATACGCAGTATTTT.

The chain is built from TRBV18 and TRBJ1-1, with TRBD1 identical over 7 bases. V trimming: 6 bases; J trimming: 6 bases; junction bases outside the gene matches: 10. The CDR3 is 14 residues long. Germline loops: CDR1 KGHSH, CDR2 LQKENI. The CDR3 protein is CASSLQSGGAEAFF. The DNA of the CDR3 is TGTGCCAGCTCGCTGCAGTCAGGGGGGGCTGAAGCTTTCTTT.

The V and J genes are TRBV27 and TRBJ2-5; D possibly matches TRBD1 or TRBD2 (6 bases each). Trimming cost V 7 bases and J 7 bases, with 25 bases left between them. Germline-derived CDR1 and CDR2 are MNHEY and SMNVEV (reference sequence). The CDR3 length is 16 residues. As DNA, the CDR3 is TGTGCCAGCACTGGTTTCGGGCAGGGGCGGGGTGGGACCCAGTACTTC. It translates to CASTGFGQGRGGTQYF.

This clonotype has more than one count but fewer than ten. The chain joins TRBV6-6 to TRBJ1-2, with 8 nucleotides matching TRBD1. Germline V gene sequence: CDR1 MNHNY, CDR2 SVGAGI (reference sequence). The CDR3 extends over 15 amino acids. V shed 7 bases and J 0 bases; nucleotides not matched to a gene: 7. The CDR3 sequence is CASTDRTGTNYGYTF. CDR3 in DNA: TGTGCCAGCACTGATAGGACAGGGACTAACTATGGCTACACCTTC.

At least ten counts were recorded for this clonotype. The chain uses TRBV5-1 and TRBJ2-7; the match to TRBD1 covers 10 bases. The CDR3 covers 14 residues. Germline CDR1 SGHRS, CDR2 YFSETQ. V lost 4 bases and J lost 4; bases outside the gene matches: 5. The CDR3 here is CASSNRDRGYEQYF. The DNA of the CDR3 is TGCGCCAGCAGCAACCGGGACAGGGGTTACGAGCAGTACTTC.

The V call is TRBV30, the J call TRBJ2-3, with D perhaps TRBD1 (6 bases). This CDR3 has 17 residues. Germline V CDR1 and CDR2: GTSNPN, SVGIG (reference sequence). V was clipped by 0 bases and J by 5 bases, with 21 bases between them. CDR3 bases: TGTGCCTGGAGTGTACTCGGGACAACTTTTTCCAAAGATACGCAGTATTTT. It yields the protein CAWSVLGTTFSKDTQYF.